This TCR beta chain was captured in a study of T cell changes during pregnancy in multiple sclerosis. The sample holds a few counts of this clone. Libraries were prepared by immunoSEQ multiplex PCR; TCRdb keeps only in-frame clonotypes and omits some of them. Among 35,000 to 50,000 clones listed, over 85% were seen once. The clonotype was recovered from a female donor with multiple sclerosis, enrolled in a pregnancy study. The material was CD4+ T cells from peripheral blood mononuclear cells, obtained in the first trimester of pregnancy.

This CDR3 is CAWRAPISSTDTQYF. The CDR3, as DNA: TGTGCCTGGAGGGCCCCAATTTCTAGCACAGATACGCAGTATTTT. This chain joins TRBV30 and TRBJ2-3; D ambiguous. This CDR3 region has 15 residues. Trimming stripped 3 bases from V and 0 bases from J, with 13 bases between. The V gene's germline CDR1 is GTSNPN and CDR2 SVGIG (reference sequence). Full variable domain (missing parts from reference TRBV30 and TRBJ2-3): SQTIHQWPATLVQPVGSPLSLECTVEGTSNPNLYWYRQAAGRGLQLLFYSVGIGQISSEVPQNLSASRPQDRQFILSSKKLLLSDSGFYLCAWRAPISSTDTQYFGPGTRLTVL.